This paragraph covers one T cell receptor beta chain sequence. The table lists this clonotype with a few counts. Its antigen target is currently unknown. No base qualities exist here, and no much larger clone lies one base off it. Explained via the paper, the time point label denotes: newly diagnosed GD, antithyroid drugs for less than 3 months. RNA was extracted from PBMCs in TRIzol for both TCR sequencing and RNA sequencing. The diagnosis of Graves' disease followed American Thyroid Association guidelines. Recruitment of patients was carried out at an endocrinology department in Xi'an, China. Each patient gave about 8.1 milliliters of peripheral blood, collected in an EDTA anticoagulant tube. PBMCs were isolated by Ficoll Paque Plus density gradient separation without further T cell sorting. An Agilent 2100 Bioanalyzer and agarose gel were used to check RNA quality, while a NanoDrop 2000 measured RNA concentration.

These data belong to a study of regulatory T cells in long-lasting Graves disease (TCRdb year 2021). In terms of the full investigation: Newly diagnosed Graves' disease patients had taken antithyroid drugs for less than 3 months. A total of 33 samples underwent TCR sequencing, from 13 patients with persistent Graves' disease and about 20 patients with newly diagnosed Graves' disease. Persistent Graves' disease patients were compared with newly diagnosed Graves' disease patients by peripheral blood TCR sequencing and RNA sequencing. The study was conducted in China and was registered as a clinical trial.

General conclusions and limits of the study: Persistent Graves' disease patients showed lower TCR Shannon entropy and fewer highly expanded clones than newly diagnosed patients, suggesting clonal expansion. Persistent disease showed preferential use of TRBV28, TRBJ1-2 and TRBJ2-5, whereas newly diagnosed disease favored TRBV20-1 and TRBJ2-1. More public clonotypes were shared among persistent patients (under 3,000) than among newly diagnosed patients (under 1,000). Sequencing and analysis were restricted to the TCR beta chain. The study examined only peripheral blood because the primary lesion, thyroid tissue, could not be accessed. As a limitation, the authors acknowledged that the small sample size may reduce accuracy.

Receptor libraries were prepared by multiplex PCR. Sequenced on an Illumina HiSeq 4000. CDR3 regions were amplified by Arm-PCR with iRepertoire HTBI primers to construct TCR beta libraries. Before sequencing, the PCR products underwent gel purification. Per the source publication's procedure: Gene usage analysis of CDR3 amino acid clonotypes used the roughly 62 TRBV and fewer than 15 TRBJ segments found across samples. COPE and FqMerger were used to merge filtered high-quality paired reads into contigs. BLAST was used to align contigs to IMGT TRBV, TRBD and TRBJ reference genes, and CDR3 was defined according to IMGT. Highly expanded clones were defined as clonotypes with a frequency above 0.1%. Shannon entropy was used to measure repertoire diversity, and the Gini coefficient was used to measure V-J evenness. A clonotype found in more than one individual was treated as public. In TCRdb, the public reads were trimmed at Q25 with fastp and aligned with MiXCR, with productive beta chains retained. Rows matching on CDR3 protein sequence are summarized as one entry with the most common DNA and genes. The V and J calls were determined by TCRdb, not by the authors. The sample records about 560,000 distinct CDR3 sequences, about 16% of which are singletons. Of the sample, 12% falls within the top ten clones.

The CDR1 and CDR2 encoded by the germline V gene are MGHDK and SYGVNS. V sheds 8 bases and J sheds 3 bases, leaving 11 bases between their ends. Spanning cysteine to phenylalanine, the CDR3 consists of 13 amino acids. Only the CDR3 portion is preserved as DNA: 39 bases, with reading frame beginning at the first base. The sample also formed part of further work on T cells in Graves' hyperthyroidism and ophthalmopathy. Per that second paper: Stable Graves' hyperthyroidism was defined as no progression to ophthalmopathy during 18 months of follow-up. Hyperthyroidism patients were aged 18 to 65 years and newly diagnosed, with disease duration of less than 2 months. The study excluded patients with uncontrolled infections, other autoimmune diseases, pregnancy or lactation. Clinical symptoms, serum thyroxine and TRAb, thyroid ultrasound, and orbital computed tomography formed the basis for the diagnoses. The first round of RT-PCR for the TCR CDR3 was performed with the HTBI primer set and the Qiagen OneStep RT-PCR kit. Most expanded thyroid clonotypes (frequency above 0.001) were also detected in blood, suggesting blood repertoires may reflect thyroid immune responses. A 13 V-J signature model separated ophthalmopathy from stable hyperthyroidism, with approximately 87% sensitivity and 81.08% specificity in cross-validation and 80%/75% in testing. In validation, the model predicted progression to ophthalmopathy a median of approximately 6.3 months before onset, with roughly 70% sensitivity and about 75% specificity. TCR V-J signatures able to tell the groups apart were searched for in a discovery cohort of 100 patients, of whom under 45 had Graves' ophthalmopathy and 55 to 60 had stable Graves' hyperthyroidism. An independent validation cohort of under 20 hyperthyroidism patients and over 15 patients who later progressed to ophthalmopathy tested prospective prediction of ophthalmopathy. The 90 or so discovery patients were randomly split 7:3 into training and test sets. In addition, the study compared T-cell repertoires in thyroid tissue and in blood from 6 or 7 Graves' hyperthyroidism patients. Following sampling, methimazole starting at 30 mg daily was given to hyperthyroidism patients, and high-dose intravenous methylprednisolone was given to ophthalmopathy patients. The libraries were constructed in a second round of multiplex PCR and then size-selected and purified. Sequencing of the libraries was done on an Illumina HiSeq2000 using paired-end 100 bp reads. SOAPnuke was used to process the raw data, throwing out any read that contained adapters or uncalled bases, had a mean Phred below 15, or lacked an exact constant-primer or identifier match. COPE v1.2.5 was used to merge the high-quality paired reads, and each unique nucleotide sequence was defined as a clonotype. MiTCR v1.1 was used to align the clonotypes against IMGT TRBV, TRBD and TRBJ reference segments. Analysis was restricted to V-J combinations with a frequency above 0.0001, which covered 99% to 99.2% of repertoires. The TCS score was defined as the ratio of F50 (clonal expansion) to E x V (chaos), calculated using BLOSUM62-based TCRdist between CDR3 peptides within each V-J. Welch's t-statistics and random forest reduced roughly 500 V-J features to 10 to 15, which were used in a naive Bayes classifier (R e1071). Sample size was not statistically predetermined, and investigators were not blinded to group allocation. The paper reports TCR Vbeta CDR3 sequencing of approximately 140 peripheral blood samples: 43 ophthalmopathy, fewer than 80 hyperthyroidism and about 17 progressor patients.

This sample comprised peripheral blood mononuclear cells (PBMCs), obtained at new diagnosis, from a patient treated with antithyroid drugs. The clonotype comes from a man between 18 and 35 years old with Graves disease. Donor details come from another sample of the same person, matched by shared clones. Recombination linked TRBV25-1 to TRBJ1-5, with no D gene named confidently. In nucleotides, the sequence is TGTGCCAGCGGCGACGGGAACAATCAGCCCCAGCATTTT. It specifies CASGDGNNQPQHF.